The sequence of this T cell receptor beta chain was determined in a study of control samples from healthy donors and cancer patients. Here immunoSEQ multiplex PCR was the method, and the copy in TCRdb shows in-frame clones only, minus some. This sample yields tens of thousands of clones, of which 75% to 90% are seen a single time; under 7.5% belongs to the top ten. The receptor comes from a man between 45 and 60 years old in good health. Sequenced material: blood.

CDR3 nucleotides: TGTGCCAGCAGCCCTCTGGAGGGCAGGGCGGATACGCAGTATTTT. It translates to CASSPLEGRADTQYF. V usage is TRBV7-2 and J usage is TRBJ2-3; D is perhaps TRBD2 (6 bases). V shed 5 bases and J shed 6 bases, with 18 bases lying between them. This CDR3 spans 15 amino acids. The germline gives CDR1 SGHTA, CDR2 FQGNSA.